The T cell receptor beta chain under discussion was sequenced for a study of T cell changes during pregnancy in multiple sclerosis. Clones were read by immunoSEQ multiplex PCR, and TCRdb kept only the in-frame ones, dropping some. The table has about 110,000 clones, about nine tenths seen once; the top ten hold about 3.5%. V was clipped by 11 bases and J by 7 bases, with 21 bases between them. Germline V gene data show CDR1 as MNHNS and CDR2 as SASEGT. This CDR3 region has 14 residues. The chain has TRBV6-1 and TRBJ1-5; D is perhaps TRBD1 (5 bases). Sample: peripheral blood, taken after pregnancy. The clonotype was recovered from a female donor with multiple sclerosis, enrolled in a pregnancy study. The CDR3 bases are TGTGCCTCAAGAGAGGGCGGGGGGGAGCAGCCCCAGCATTTT. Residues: CASREGGGEQPQHF.